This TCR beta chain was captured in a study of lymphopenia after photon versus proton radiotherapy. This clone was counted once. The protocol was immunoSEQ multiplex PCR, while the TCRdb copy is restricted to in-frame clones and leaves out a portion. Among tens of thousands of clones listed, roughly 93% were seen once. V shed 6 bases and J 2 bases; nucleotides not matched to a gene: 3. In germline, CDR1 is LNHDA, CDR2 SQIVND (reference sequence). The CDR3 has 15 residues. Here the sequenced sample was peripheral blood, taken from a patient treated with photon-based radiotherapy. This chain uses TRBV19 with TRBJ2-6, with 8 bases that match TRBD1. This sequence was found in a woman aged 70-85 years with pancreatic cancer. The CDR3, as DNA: TGTGCCAGTAGACCAGGGGGCGCTGGGGCCAACGTCCTGACTTTC. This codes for CASRPGGAGANVLTF.